The 21 T cell receptor beta chains given below trace back to one sample, sequenced in a study of T cell repertoires in cytomegalovirus infection. TCRdb analysed the reads with MiXCR anew, one entry per CDR3 protein. Seen here are some 350,000 distinct CDR3 sequences, around 18% observed once, and the top ten hold approximately 10%. Sequenced material: PBMCs. These receptors were collected from a human donor in good health (CMV status not recorded). Some clones in this sample may be carry-over from other donors' samples.

The chain employs TRBV25-1 and TRBJ1-5, with TRBD1 as a possible D gene (5 bases). The length of the CDR3 is 14 residues. Germline values: CDR1 MGHDK, CDR2 SYGVNS. The V end lost 2 bases, the J end lost 4 bases, and 9 bases lay between the germline ends. For the CDR3, the DNA is TGTGCCAGCAGTGAACCGGGGGAAAATCAGCCCCAGCATTTT. This codes for CASSEPGENQPQHF.

As for this clonotype: A read error may be the cause here, since a much bigger clone is one base away. This likely comes from a read error, as the CDR3 has no conserved phenylalanine or tryptophan at its end. J is TRBJ2-3 and V is TRBV19; no definite D call. Germline CDR1 LNHDA, CDR2 SQIVND (reference sequence). V was shortened by 3 bases and J by 6 bases, with 7 bases between the two germline ends. The CDR3 covers 12 residues. The DNA for the CDR3 is TGTGCCAGTAGTATCAGGCAGGATACGCAGTATTGT. Translated, it gives CASSIRQDTQYC.

The CDR3 region has the DNA TGTGCCAGCAGCGCACTGACTAGCGAGAGCACAGATACGCAGTATTTT. It translates to CASSALTSESTDTQYF. V and J are TRBV9 and TRBJ2-3, with 8 bases aligning to TRBD2. The CDR3 covers 16 residues. Trimming took 3 bases from V and 0 from J; bases not matched to a gene: 6. CDR1 is SGDLS and CDR2 is YYNGEE in the germline V gene. Supplemented by reference TRBV9 and TRBJ2-3, the full variable domain reads DSGVTQTPKHLITATGQRVTLRCSPRSGDLSVYWYQQSLDQGLQFLIQYYNGEERAKGNILERFSAQQFPDLHSELNLSSLELGDSALYFCASSALTSESTDTQYFGPGTRLTVL.

The genes are TRBV2 and TRBJ1-6; D remains ambiguous. V gave up 6 bases and J gave up 7 bases, with 13 bases separating them. The CDR3 has 14 amino acids. The germline V gene has CDR1 SNHLY and CDR2 FYNNEI. CDR3 protein: CASSRGRSNSPLHF. The CDR3 bases are TGTGCCAGCAGCCGAGGGAGGTCAAATTCACCCCTCCACTTT.

V and J are TRBV20-1 and TRBJ1-4; D ambiguous. CDR1 is DFQATT and CDR2 is SNEGSKA in the germline V gene (reference sequence). The CDR3 is made up of 14 amino acids. V lost 0 bases and J 8 bases, leaving 13 bases between the germline ends. The CDR3 DNA is TGCAGTGCTAGAGATGCGCTTTTAGGGGAAAAACTGTTTTTT. Its protein is CSARDALLGEKLFF.

V and J are TRBV7-9 and TRBJ1-1; D is uncertain. Germline V gene lookup returns CDR1 SEHNR and CDR2 FQNEAQ (reference sequence). The CDR3 is 15 amino acids. Trimming pared 5 bases from V and 1 base from J, leaving 14 bases between. Written as DNA, the CDR3 is TGTGCCAGCAGCCGCGCTTCCGGCCAGAACACTGAAGCTTTCTTT. This encodes CASSRASGQNTEAFF. Drawing the rest from reference TRBV7-9 and TRBJ1-1, the complete variable domain is DTGVSQNPRHKITKRGQNVTFRCDPISEHNRLYWYRQTLGQGPEFLTYFQNEAQLEKSRLLSDRFSAERPKGSFSTLEIQRTEQGDSAMYLCASSRASGQNTEAFFGQGTRLTVV.

Ten or more counts support this clonotype. The V and J genes are TRBV10-3 and TRBJ1-6; a weak D match, TRBD1 (5 bases). This CDR3 has 15 amino acids. Trimming cost V 8 bases and J 7 bases, with 18 bases left between them. Germline assignment: CDR1 ENHRY and CDR2 SYGVKD. CDR3 region: CAISDWAGLNSPLHF. The CDR3 nucleotides read TGTGCCATCTCCGACTGGGCAGGGCTGAATTCACCCCTCCACTTT.

This clonotype was observed many times. The rearrangement uses TRBV12-3 or TRBV12-4 and TRBJ1-2, with a weak D call TRBD1 (6 bases). This CDR3 has 15 residues. V lost 1 base to trimming and J lost 6 bases, with 15 bases between them. In DNA, the CDR3 is TGTGCCAGCAGTTTAGGCACAGGGTATTGGGATGGCTACACCTTC. It yields the protein CASSLGTGYWDGYTF.

A few counts support this clonotype. This chain links TRBV27 with TRBJ2-4; D possibly uses TRBD1 or TRBD2 (7 bases each). The CDR3 covers 16 residues. V was trimmed by 2 bases and J by 6 bases, leaving 17 bases between them. Germline CDR1 is MNHEY and CDR2 is SMNVEV (reference sequence). CDR3 sequence: CASSLTGRGGGNIQYF. The CDR3 bases are TGTGCCAGCAGTTTAACTGGCAGGGGGGGAGGAAACATTCAGTACTTC.

The chain links TRBV6-5 to TRBJ2-3; 12 bases align to TRBD1. There are 15 residues in the CDR3. V lost 6 bases to trimming and J lost 6 bases; unmatched junction nucleotides: 7. Germline assignment: CDR1 MNHEY and CDR2 SVGAGI. CDR3 sequence reads: CASRPSGTGGDTQYF. CDR3 coding DNA: TGTGCCAGCAGACCCTCCGGGACAGGGGGCGATACGCAGTATTTT.

This clonotype was detected ten times or more. The V and J genes are TRBV7-2 and TRBJ2-1; 9 nucleotides align to TRBD2. This CDR3 comprises 15 residues. After removal of 4 bases from V and 5 bases from J, the junction contained 6 bases not matched to a gene. The germline gives CDR1 SGHTA, CDR2 FQGNSA. DNA of the CDR3: TGTGCCAGCAGCTCCAATAGCGGGGGCAACAATGAGCAGTTCTTC. As protein: CASSSNSGGNNEQFF.

This clonotype has just a few counts. The gene calls are TRBV6-5 and TRBJ1-1, with D maybe TRBD1 (5 bases). The germline V gene encodes CDR1 MNHEY and CDR2 SVGAGI. This CDR3 has 14 amino acids. With 2 bases removed from V and 5 bases from J, the gap between germline ends came to 12 bases. CDR3: CASSYAGRGTEAFF. The DNA for the CDR3 is TGTGCCAGCAGTTACGCAGGGAGAGGGACTGAAGCTTTCTTT.

This clonotype was observed a handful of times. The rearrangement joins TRBV6-2 or TRBV6-3 to TRBJ2-5, with 7 positions matching TRBD1. Looked up from germline, CDR1 is MNHEY and CDR2 is SVGEGT. There are 15 residues in the CDR3. After removal of 5 bases from V and 5 bases from J, the junction contained 11 bases not matched to a gene. The CDR3 here is CASSDFDRVGETQYF. The CDR3 DNA is TGTGCCAGCAGTGACTTCGACAGGGTTGGGGAGACCCAGTACTTC.

In its sample, this clonotype was seen many times. The chain employs TRBV12-3 or TRBV12-4 and TRBJ1-2, with 8 bases that match TRBD1. Trimming at V came to 4 bases and at J to 5 bases, leaving 9 bases not matched to a gene. This CDR3 comprises 15 residues. CDR3 protein: CASSSRDRSSYGYTF. In DNA, the CDR3 is TGTGCCAGCAGTTCCCGGGACAGGAGTTCATATGGCTACACCTTC.

This clonotype was recorded many times. The J gene is TRBJ1-5, the V gene TRBV12-3 or TRBV12-4; 12 bases map to TRBD1. J gave up 7 bases and V 7 bases, and 8 bases lay outside the gene matches. The CDR3 runs to 15 residues. The CDR3 DNA reads as TGTGCCAGCACCCGGGACAGGGGGCTGAAACAGCCCCAGCATTTT. As protein: CASTRDRGLKQPQHF.

This clonotype was counted many times. This chain connects TRBV7-2 to TRBJ1-1, with a possible D match to TRBD1 (6 bases). V shed 1 base and J shed 4 bases, with 10 bases lying between them. This CDR3 is built from 14 residues. Germline lookup yields CDR1 SGHTA and CDR2 FQGNSA. The DNA for the CDR3 is TGTGCCAGCAGCTTAGAAAGGGGGGGCACTGAAGCTTTCTTT. It codes for CASSLERGGTEAFF. The whole variable domain, remainder taken from reference TRBV7-2 and TRBJ1-1, is GAGVSQSPSNKVTEKGKDVELRCDPISGHTALYWYRQSLGQGLEFLIYFQGNSAPDKSGLPSDRFSAERTGGSVSTLTIQRTQQEDSAVYLCASSLERGGTEAFFGQGTRLTVV.

The table lists this clonotype with a few counts. The V gene is TRBV28, the J gene TRBJ1-4; 10 bases line up with TRBD1. CDR1 and CDR2 (germline): MDHEN, SYDVKM. The CDR3 is made up of 16 amino acids. Germline trimming cut 4 bases from V and 6 bases from J; bases unmatched to any gene: 8. CDR3 nucleotide sequence: TGTGCCAGCAGTTCCACCTTCGGGACAGGGGATGAAAAACTGTTTTTT. This gives the protein CASSSTFGTGDEKLFF.

This clonotype occurred a few times. The chain carries TRBV11-2 and TRBJ1-2; TRBD1 is a possible D gene (6 bases). CDR1 and CDR2 (germline): SGHAT, FQNNGV. Trimming cost V 6 bases and J 3 bases, with 14 bases left between them. The CDR3 extends over 14 amino acids. CDR3 sequence reads: CASRPPGADYGYTF. Here the CDR3 DNA reads TGTGCCAGCAGACCCCCGGGGGCCGACTATGGCTACACCTTC. Full variable domain (remainder filled in from reference TRBV11-2 and TRBJ1-2): EAGVAQSPRYKIIEKRQSVAFWCNPISGHATLYWYQQILGQGPKLLIQFQNNGVVDDSQLPKDRFSAERLKGVDSTLKIQPAKLEDSAVYLCASRPPGADYGYTFGSGTRLTVV.

Ten or more counts support this clonotype. V gene TRBV12-3 or TRBV12-4 combines with J gene TRBJ1-2, with a tentative D call TRBD1 (5 bases). This CDR3 region has 14 residues. Trimming shortened V by 4 bases and J by 2 bases, and 11 bases separated the two germline ends. The CDR3 nucleotides read TGTGCCAGCAGTTCTGCACAGGCAAACTATGGCTACACCTTC. Protein product: CASSSAQANYGYTF.

The rearrangement uses TRBV4-1 and TRBJ1-1; D not resolved. Trimming left V 2 bases short and J 0 bases short, with 10 bases between. The CDR3 consists of 15 residues. Per the germline V gene, CDR1 is MGHRA and CDR2 is YSYEKL. CDR3 protein: CASSQPDGMNTEAFF. The CDR3 nucleotides are TGCGCCAGCAGCCAACCCGACGGAATGAACACTGAAGCTTTCTTT.

This chain uses TRBV4-2 with TRBJ2-7; D gene uncertain. This CDR3 has 13 residues. Germline V gives CDR1 LGHNA, CDR2 YNFKEQ. V was trimmed by 0 bases and J by 5 bases, leaving 8 bases between them. The CDR3 protein is CASSQEVHDEQYF. The CDR3 region has the DNA TGTGCCAGCAGCCAAGAGGTTCATGACGAGCAGTACTTC.